This T cell receptor beta chain emerged from a study of persistence of HIV-infected CD4 T cells. Study results and limitations: Degenerate expanded CDR3beta sequences were enriched among CMV- and Gag-responding cells. The rare CMV-responding cells with HIV-1 proviruses were not separately TCR-sequenced.

Worth noting for this clone: No antigen is known for it.

The stimulus was an HIV-1 Gag 15-mer peptide pool, 1 ug/peptide/mL. CD40L-negative CD69-negative CD45RO-high memory CD4+ T cells were sorted as populations depleted of antigen-responding cells. Sequencing used immunoSEQ version 4 in survey mode. The table came from immunoSEQ multiplex PCR; TCRdb's copy has only in-frame clones and leaves some out. The sample holds some 32,000 clones; around four fifths are singletons and the top ten take roughly 18%. This material consisted of CD4+ T cells sorted from PBMCs after approximately 19-hour stimulation, taken from a patient who received antiretroviral therapy. The source is an adult woman with HIV who was CMV-seropositive.

CDR3 in DNA: TGTGCCAGCAGTCAAAGCGGGGGACGGATCGCTGAAGCTTTCTTT. Protein sequence: CASSQSGGRIAEAFF. The chain links TRBV6-4 to TRBJ1-1; tentatively, D is TRBD1 (5 bases). Deletions cut 5 bases from V and 6 bases from J, with 19 bases between. The CDR3 covers 15 residues. Germline V gene lookup returns CDR1 MRHNA and CDR2 SNTAGT.